One T cell receptor beta chain is described in this entry. This clone's antigen is unknown. Within one base of it there is no much larger clone, and no base qualities were kept. This sample also contains other DNA sequences that code for the same CDR3. TCRbeta CDR3 regions were sequenced with the immunoSEQ Assay. After extraction, genomic DNA underwent amplification by bias-controlled multiplex PCR, followed by high-throughput sequencing. In the source study's methods: To quantify the absolute abundance of every unique TCRbeta CDR3 region, sequences were collapsed and filtered. T cell fraction was estimated by normalizing TCRbeta template counts to usable DNA, which was measured by amplifying reference genes present in all nucleated cells. Repertoire TCRs were annotated as SARS-CoV-2-specific by exact matching of V gene, CDR3 amino acid sequence and J gene to a known reactive TCR set. The reference SARS-CoV-2 TCR set was derived from MIRA and filtered for enrichment in COVID-19-positive ImmuneCODE repertoires, a step that removed public or cross-reactive TCRs. Using the MIRA antigens, annotated TCRs were further analysed by specific ORF or by position within an ORF. Depth was the summed frequency of annotated unique rearrangements, while breadth was defined as annotated unique rearrangements over total unique productive rearrangements. Two-sided Wilcoxon rank-sum tests were applied when comparing TCR breadth between groups. The table was pulled from immuneACCESS by TCRdb, which kept in-frame rearrangements only. Such tables lose some clones; where checked, under half of the loss comes from unresolved V genes, and the rest has no known cause. V and J calls plus clone size are reproduced from that table; the DNA served to infer D and trimming. This sample comprises 350,000 to 500,000 clones, 85% to 90% of them detected only once. The ten largest clonotypes hold roughly 2.5% of the sample.

CDR1 and CDR2 are read off the germline V gene (reference sequence) as MNHEY and SMNVEV. The CDR3 covers 14 residues, taking in both the cysteine and the phenylalanine. CDR3 DNA only is kept here, 42 bases in frame from base 1. At the junction V is shortened by 6 bases and J by 1 base; bases outside the gene matches: 0. The data were taken from a study of Ad26.COV2.S vaccination and SARS-CoV-2 variants (dated by TCRdb to about 2021). About the investigation overall: Vaccine-arm donors were drawn from COV1001, a multicentre, randomized, double-blind, placebo-controlled phase I-IIa trial of Ad26.COV2.S in healthy adults. Ad26.COV2.S was given intramuscularly at 5x10^10 or 1x10^11 viral particles, as a single shot or as two shots 56 days apart. The specificity and breadth of SARS-CoV-2-reactive T cell receptors after Ad26.COV2.S vaccination were assessed by TCRbeta repertoire sequencing. A total of around 32 samples were included in the TCR-sequenced set, comprising 19 Ad26.COV2.S vaccine recipients, 5 placebo recipients and 8 SARS-CoV-2 convalescent individuals. Trial participants were randomized into five groups of five, in which low-dose or high-dose Ad26.COV2.S was given once or twice, or placebo was given on both occasions. Investigators remained blinded to trial group allocation during experiments and outcome assessment.

Study-level results and caveats: Vaccine and placebo recipients had comparable non-spike TCR breadth, which fits with the vaccine containing only spike. It was noted by the authors that total T cell responses may have been underestimated by the TCR breadth and depth analyses. Comparing responses between vaccine doses or regimens was not something the study was powered to do. Higher spike-specific TCR breadth was observed in Ad26.COV2.S recipients than in placebo recipients (P = 0.0014). After vaccination, substantial breadth of spike-specific CD8+ and CD4+ T cell responses was reported.

Interpreted using the paper, the treatment or condition label stands for: some 19 received Ad26.COV2.S at low or high dose, single or two shots; about 5 received placebo; per-sample allocation not given. For vaccine and placebo recipients, the sequenced repertoires came from samples collected on day 63 after the first injection. Cohort 1b enrolled about 25 adults aged 18-55 years at a single site in Boston, USA, between 29 July and 7 August 2020. Ad26.COV2.S consisted of a replication-incompetent adenovirus type 26 vector by which a prefusion-stabilized SARS-CoV-2 spike protein from the original Wuhan strain was expressed.

This receptor chain uses TRBV27 and TRBJ1-6; TRBD1 agrees with 7 junctional bases. This clonotype was obtained from a person between 18 and 65 years old who received the Ad26.COV2.S COVID-19 vaccine or a placebo. The sequencing used peripheral blood, collected in a trial of Ad26.COV2.S vaccine versus placebo. The DNA sequence is given as TGTGCCAGCAGACAGGGGTCCTATAATTCACCCCTCCACTTT. This is translated as CASRQGSYNSPLHF.